This T cell receptor (beta chain) was recovered during a study of T cells after yellow fever vaccination. TCRdb itself ran the 5' RACE reads through MiXCR, one entry per CDR3 protein. The repertoire consists of about 340,000 distinct CDR3 sequences, with around 13% occurring once and the leading ten covering 2.5% to 4%. Per the germline V gene, CDR1 is SGHAT and CDR2 is FQNNGV. This CDR3 comprises 15 residues. Trimming left V 1 base short and J 6 bases short, with 14 bases between. The TCR sequence derives from a man between 18 and 29 years old who received the YFV17D yellow fever vaccine. The chain has TRBV11-2 and TRBJ2-3; tentative D call: TRBD2 (5 bases). This specimen was CD4+ T cells sorted from PBMCs, taken 15 days after the yellow fever booster vaccination. CDR3 in DNA: TGTGCCAGCAGCTTAGTTCTAGCCCTAGCCGATACGCAGTATTTT. Residues: CASSLVLALADTQYF.